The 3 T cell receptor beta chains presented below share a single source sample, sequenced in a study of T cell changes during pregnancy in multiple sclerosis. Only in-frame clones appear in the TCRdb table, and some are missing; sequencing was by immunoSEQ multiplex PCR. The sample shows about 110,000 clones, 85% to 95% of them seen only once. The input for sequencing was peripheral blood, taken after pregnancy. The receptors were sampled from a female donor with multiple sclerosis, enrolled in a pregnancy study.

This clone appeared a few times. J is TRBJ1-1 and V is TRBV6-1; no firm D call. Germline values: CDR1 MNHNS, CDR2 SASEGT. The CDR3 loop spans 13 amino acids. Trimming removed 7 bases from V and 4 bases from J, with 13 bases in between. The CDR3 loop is CASIEQVITEAFF. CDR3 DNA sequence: TGTGCCAGCATCGAGCAGGTGATCACTGAAGCTTTCTTT.

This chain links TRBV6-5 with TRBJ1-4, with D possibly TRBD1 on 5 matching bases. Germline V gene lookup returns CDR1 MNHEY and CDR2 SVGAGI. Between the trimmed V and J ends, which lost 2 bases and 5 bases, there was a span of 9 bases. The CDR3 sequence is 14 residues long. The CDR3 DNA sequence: TGTGCCAGCAGTTACCGACAGCCAAATGAAAAACTGTTTTTT. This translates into CASSYRQPNEKLFF.

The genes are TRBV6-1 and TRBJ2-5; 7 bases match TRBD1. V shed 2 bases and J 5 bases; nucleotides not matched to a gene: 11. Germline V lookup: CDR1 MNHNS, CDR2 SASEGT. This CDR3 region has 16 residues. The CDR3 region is CASSEKKGRGLETQYF. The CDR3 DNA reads TGTGCCAGCAGTGAAAAGAAGGGCAGGGGGTTGGAGACCCAGTACTTC.